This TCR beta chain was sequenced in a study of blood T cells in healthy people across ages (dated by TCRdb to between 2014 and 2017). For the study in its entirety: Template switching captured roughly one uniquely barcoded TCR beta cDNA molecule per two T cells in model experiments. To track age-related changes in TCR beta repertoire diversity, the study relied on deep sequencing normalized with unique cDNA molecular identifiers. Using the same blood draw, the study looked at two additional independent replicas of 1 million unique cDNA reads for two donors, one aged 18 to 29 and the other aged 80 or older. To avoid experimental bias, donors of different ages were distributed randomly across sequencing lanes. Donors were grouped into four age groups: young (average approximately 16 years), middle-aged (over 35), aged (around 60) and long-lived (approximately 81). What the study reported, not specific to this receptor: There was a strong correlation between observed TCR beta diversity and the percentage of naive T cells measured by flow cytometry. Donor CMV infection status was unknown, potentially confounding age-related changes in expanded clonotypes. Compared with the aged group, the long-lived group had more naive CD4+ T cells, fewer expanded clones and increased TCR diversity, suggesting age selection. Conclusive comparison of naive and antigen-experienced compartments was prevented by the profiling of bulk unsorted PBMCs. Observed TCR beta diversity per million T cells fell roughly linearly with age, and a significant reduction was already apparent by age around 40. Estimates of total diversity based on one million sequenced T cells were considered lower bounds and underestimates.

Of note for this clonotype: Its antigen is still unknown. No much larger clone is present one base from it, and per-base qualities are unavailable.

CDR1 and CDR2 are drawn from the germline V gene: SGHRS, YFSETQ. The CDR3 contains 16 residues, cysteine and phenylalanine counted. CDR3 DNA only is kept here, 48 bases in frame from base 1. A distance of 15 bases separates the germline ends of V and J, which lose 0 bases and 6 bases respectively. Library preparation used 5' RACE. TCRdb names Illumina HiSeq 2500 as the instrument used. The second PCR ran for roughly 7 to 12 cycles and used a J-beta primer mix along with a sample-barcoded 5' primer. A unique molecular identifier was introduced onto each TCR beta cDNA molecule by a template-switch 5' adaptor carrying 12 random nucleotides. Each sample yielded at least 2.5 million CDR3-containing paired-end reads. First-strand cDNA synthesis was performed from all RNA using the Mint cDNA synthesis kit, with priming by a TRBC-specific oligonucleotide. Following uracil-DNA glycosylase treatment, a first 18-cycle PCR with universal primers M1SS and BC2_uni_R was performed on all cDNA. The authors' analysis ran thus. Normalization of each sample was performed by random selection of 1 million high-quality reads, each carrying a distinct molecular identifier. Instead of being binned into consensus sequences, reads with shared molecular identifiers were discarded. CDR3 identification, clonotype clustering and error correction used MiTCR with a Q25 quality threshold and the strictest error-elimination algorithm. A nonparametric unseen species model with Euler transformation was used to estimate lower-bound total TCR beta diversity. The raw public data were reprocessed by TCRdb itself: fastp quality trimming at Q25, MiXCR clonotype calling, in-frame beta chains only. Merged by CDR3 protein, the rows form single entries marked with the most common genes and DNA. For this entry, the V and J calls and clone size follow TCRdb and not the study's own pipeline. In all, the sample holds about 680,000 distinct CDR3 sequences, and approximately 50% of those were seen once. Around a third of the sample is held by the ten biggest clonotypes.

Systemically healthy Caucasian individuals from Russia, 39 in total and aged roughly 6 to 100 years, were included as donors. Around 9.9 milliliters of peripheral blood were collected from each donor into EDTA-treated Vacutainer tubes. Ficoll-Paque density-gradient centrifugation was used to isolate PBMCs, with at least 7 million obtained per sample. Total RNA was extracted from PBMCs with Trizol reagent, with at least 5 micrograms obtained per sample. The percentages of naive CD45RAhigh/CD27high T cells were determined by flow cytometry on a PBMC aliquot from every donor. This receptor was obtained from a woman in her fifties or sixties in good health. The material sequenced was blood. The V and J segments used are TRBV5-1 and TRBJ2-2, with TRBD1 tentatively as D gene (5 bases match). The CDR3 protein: CASSLGPSGLAGELFF. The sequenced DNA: TGCGCCAGCAGCTTGGGCCCGTCAGGGTTGGCCGGGGAGCTGTTTTTT.